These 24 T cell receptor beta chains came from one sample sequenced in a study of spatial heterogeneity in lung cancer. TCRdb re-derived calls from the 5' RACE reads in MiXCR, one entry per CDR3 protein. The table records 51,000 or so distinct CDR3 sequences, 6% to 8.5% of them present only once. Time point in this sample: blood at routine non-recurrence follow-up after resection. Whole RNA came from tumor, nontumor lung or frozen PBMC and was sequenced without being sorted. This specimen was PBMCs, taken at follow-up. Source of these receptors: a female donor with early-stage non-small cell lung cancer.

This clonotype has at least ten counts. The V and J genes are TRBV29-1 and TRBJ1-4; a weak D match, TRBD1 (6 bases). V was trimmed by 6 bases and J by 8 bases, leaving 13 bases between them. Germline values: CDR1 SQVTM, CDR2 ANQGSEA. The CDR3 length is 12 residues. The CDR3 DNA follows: TGCAGCGTCAGATGGGACAACGAAAAACTGTTTTTT. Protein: CSVRWDNEKLFF.

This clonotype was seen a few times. The CDR3 nucleotides read TGTGCCTGGAGTAAGGGGAACCCCTACGAGCAGTACTTC. This gives the protein CAWSKGNPYEQYF. The V and J genes are TRBV30 and TRBJ2-7; possibly TRBD1 for D (5 bases). The CDR3 contains 13 residues. Trimming shortened V by 2 bases and J by 2 bases, and 10 bases separated the two germline ends. Germline values: CDR1 GTSNPN, CDR2 SVGIG (reference sequence).

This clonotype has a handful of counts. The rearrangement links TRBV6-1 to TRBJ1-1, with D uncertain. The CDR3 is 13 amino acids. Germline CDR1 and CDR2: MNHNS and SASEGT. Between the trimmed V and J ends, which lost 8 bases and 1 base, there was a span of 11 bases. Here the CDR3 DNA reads TGTGCCAGCTCCGTACAGTCGAACACTGAAGCTTTCTTT. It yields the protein CASSVQSNTEAFF.

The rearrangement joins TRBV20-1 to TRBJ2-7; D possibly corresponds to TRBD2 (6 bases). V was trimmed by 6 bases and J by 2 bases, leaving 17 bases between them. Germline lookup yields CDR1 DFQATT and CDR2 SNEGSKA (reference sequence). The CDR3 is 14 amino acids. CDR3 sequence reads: CSASQASVTYEQYF. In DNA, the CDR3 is TGCAGTGCCAGCCAGGCTAGCGTCACCTACGAGCAGTACTTC.

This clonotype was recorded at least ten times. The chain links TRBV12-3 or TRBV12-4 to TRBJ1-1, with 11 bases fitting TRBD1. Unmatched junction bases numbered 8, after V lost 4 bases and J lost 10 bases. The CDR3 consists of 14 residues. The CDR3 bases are TGTGCCAGCAGTTCCCGGGACAGGGGGTCAGGAGCTTTCTTT. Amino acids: CASSSRDRGSGAFF.

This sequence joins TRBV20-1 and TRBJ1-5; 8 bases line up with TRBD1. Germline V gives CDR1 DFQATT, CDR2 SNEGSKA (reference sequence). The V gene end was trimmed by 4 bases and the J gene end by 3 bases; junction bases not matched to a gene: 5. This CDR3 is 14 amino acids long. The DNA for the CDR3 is TGCAGTGCTAAGGCAGGGGGCAACAATCAGCCCCAGCATTTT. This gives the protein CSAKAGGNNQPQHF.

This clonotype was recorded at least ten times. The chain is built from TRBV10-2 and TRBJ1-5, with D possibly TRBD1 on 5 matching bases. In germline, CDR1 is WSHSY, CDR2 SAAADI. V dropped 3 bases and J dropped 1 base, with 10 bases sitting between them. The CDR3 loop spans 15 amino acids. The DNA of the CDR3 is TGCGCCAGCAGTGATCAGGGTCTGAGCAATCAGCCCCAGCATTTT. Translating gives CASSDQGLSNQPQHF.

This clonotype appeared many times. The CDR3 DNA follows: TGCAGTGCTAGAGATCATCTGGATTATGGCTACACCTTC. Encoded protein: CSARDHLDYGYTF. The chain joins TRBV20-1 to TRBJ1-2, with no clear D. Trimming took 0 bases from V and 5 from J, leaving 10 bases between them. Germline V gene lookup returns CDR1 DFQATT and CDR2 SNEGSKA (reference sequence). The CDR3 length is 13 residues.

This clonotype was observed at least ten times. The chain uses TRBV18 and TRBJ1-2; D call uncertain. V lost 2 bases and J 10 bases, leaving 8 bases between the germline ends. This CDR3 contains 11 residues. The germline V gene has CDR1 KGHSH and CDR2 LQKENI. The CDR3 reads CASSPGEDYTF. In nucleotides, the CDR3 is TGTGCCAGCTCACCAGGAGAGGACTACACCTTC.

Written as DNA, the CDR3 is TGCAGTGCTATTCCTAGCGGGGGGGCGGCAGATACGCAGTATTTT. This encodes CSAIPSGGAADTQYF. The chain combines TRBV20-1 with TRBJ2-3; 12 nucleotides match TRBD2. The germline CDR1 and CDR2 sequences are DFQATT and SNEGSKA (reference sequence). This CDR3 spans 15 amino acids. V lost 4 bases, J lost 4 bases, and 6 bases stayed unmatched.

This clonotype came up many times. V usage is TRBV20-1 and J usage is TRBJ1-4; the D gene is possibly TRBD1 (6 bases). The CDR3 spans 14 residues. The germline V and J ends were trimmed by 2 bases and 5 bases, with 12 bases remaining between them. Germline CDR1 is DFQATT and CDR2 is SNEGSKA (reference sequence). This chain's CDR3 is CSARSMQGNEKLFF. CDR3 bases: TGCAGTGCTAGATCGATGCAGGGGAATGAAAAACTGTTTTTT.

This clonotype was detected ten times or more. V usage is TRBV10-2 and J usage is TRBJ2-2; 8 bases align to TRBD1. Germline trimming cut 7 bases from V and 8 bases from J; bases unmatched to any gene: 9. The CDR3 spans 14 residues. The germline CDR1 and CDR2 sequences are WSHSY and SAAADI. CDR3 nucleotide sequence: TGCGCCAGCAATTCGGACAGGGCGCCTGGGGAGCTGTTTTTT. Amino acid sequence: CASNSDRAPGELFF.

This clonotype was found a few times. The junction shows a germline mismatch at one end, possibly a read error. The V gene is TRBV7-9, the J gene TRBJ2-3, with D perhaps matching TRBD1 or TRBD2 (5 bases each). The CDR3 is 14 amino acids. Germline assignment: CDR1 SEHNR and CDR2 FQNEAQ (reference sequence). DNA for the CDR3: TGTGTCAGCAGCCTGGGGGTTAGCACAGATACGCAGTATTTT. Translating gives CVSSLGVSTDTQYF.

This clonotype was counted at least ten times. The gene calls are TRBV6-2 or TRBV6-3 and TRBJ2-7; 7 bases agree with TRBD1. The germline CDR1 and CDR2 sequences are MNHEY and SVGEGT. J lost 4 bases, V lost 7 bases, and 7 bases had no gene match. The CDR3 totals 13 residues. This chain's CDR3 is CASKRGGGYEQYF. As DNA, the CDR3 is TGTGCCAGCAAGCGAGGGGGCGGATACGAGCAGTACTTC.

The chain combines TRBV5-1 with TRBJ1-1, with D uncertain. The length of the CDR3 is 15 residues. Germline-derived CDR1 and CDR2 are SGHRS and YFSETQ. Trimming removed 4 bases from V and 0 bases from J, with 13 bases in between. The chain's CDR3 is CASSQGRTVNTEAFF. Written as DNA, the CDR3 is TGCGCCAGCAGCCAAGGCCGGACGGTGAACACTGAAGCTTTCTTT.

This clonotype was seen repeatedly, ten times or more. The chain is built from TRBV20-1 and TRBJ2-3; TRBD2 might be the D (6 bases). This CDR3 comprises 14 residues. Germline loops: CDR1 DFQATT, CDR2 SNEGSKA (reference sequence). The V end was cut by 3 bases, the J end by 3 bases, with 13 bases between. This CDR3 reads CSASAGGGTDTQYF. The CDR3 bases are TGCAGTGCTAGCGCTGGGGGAGGTACAGATACGCAGTATTTT.

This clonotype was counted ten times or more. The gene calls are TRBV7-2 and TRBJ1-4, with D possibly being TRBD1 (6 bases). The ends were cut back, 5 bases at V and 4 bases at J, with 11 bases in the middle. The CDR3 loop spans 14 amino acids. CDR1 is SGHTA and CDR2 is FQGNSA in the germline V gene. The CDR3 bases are TGTGCCAGCAGCAAAGACAGGTTTAATGAAAAACTGTTTTTT. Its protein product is CASSKDRFNEKLFF.

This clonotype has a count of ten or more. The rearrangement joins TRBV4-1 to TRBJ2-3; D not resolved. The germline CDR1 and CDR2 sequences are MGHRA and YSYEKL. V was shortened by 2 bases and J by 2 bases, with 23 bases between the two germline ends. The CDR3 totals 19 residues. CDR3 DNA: TGCGCCAGCAGCCAATCCCGGGTTTCCAGCCGAGGCCCCACAGATACGCAGTATTTT. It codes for CASSQSRVSSRGPTDTQYF.

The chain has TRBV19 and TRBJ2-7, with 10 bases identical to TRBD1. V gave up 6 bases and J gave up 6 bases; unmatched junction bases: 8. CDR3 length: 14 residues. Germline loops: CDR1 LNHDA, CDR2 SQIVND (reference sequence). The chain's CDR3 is CASSQTGGPSEQYF. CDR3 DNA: TGTGCCAGTAGCCAGACAGGGGGCCCATCCGAGCAGTACTTC.

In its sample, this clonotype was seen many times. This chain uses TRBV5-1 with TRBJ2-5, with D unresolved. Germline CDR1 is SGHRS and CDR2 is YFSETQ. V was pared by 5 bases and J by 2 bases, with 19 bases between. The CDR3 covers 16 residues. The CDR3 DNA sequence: TGCGCCAGCAGTACGGATCAAGGCTCCCTTCAAGAGACCCAGTACTTC. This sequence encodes CASSTDQGSLQETQYF.

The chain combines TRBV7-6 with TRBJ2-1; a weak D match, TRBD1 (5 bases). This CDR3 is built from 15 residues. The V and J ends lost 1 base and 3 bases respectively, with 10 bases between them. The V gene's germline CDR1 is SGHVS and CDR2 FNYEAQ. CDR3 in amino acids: CASSLGQSNYNEQFF. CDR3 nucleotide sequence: TGTGCCAGCAGCTTAGGACAGTCGAACTACAATGAGCAGTTCTTC.

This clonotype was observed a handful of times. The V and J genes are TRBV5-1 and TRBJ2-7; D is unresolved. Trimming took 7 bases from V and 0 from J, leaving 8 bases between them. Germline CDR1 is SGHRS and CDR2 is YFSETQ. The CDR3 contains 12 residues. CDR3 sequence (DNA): TGCGCCAGCGGAGACACCTCCTACGAGCAGTACTTC. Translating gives CASGDTSYEQYF.

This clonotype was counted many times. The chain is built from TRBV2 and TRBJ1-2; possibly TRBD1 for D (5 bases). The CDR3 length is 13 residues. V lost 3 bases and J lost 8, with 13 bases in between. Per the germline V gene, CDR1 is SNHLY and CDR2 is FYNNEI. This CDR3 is CASSERSGRGYTF. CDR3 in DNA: TGTGCCAGCAGTGAGAGGTCAGGGAGGGGCTACACCTTC.

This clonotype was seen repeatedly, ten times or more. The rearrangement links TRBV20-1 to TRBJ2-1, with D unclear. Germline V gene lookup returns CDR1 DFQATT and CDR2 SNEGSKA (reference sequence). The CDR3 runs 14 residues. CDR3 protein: CTPKTVGSYNEQFF. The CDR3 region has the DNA TGCACGCCAAAGACGGTCGGCTCCTACAATGAGCAGTTCTTC.